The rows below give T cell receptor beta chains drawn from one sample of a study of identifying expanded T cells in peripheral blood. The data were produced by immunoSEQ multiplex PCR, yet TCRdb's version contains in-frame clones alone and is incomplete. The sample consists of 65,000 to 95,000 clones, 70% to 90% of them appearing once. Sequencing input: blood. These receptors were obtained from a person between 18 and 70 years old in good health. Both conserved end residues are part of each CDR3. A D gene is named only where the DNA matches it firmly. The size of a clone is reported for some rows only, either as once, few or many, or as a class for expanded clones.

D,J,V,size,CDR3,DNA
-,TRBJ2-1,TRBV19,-,CASSIRTQRNEQFF,TGTGCCAGTAGTATCCGGACTCAGCGGAATGAGCAGTTCTTC
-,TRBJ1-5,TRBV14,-,CASSQTSSNQPQHF,TGTGCCAGCAGCCAAACCAGTAGCAATCAGCCCCAGCATTTT
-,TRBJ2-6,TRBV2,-,CASGAGSGANVLTF,TGTGCCAGTGGCGCGGGCTCTGGGGCCAACGTCCTGACTTTC
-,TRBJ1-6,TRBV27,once,CASSWGGSYNSPLHF,TGTGCCAGCAGTTGGGGGGGCTCCTATAATTCACCCCTCCACTTT
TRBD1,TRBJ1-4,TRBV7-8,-,CAGSSPYRGDEKLFF,TGTGCCGGCAGCTCCCCTTACAGGGGGGATGAAAAACTGTTTTTT
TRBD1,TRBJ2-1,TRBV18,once,CASSPFPQGAYNEQFF,TGTGCCAGCTCACCTTTTCCACAGGGGGCTTACAATGAGCAGTTCTTC
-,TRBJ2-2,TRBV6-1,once,CASTYTGELFF,TGTGCCAGCACTTACACCGGGGAGCTGTTTTTT
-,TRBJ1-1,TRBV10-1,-,CASSSRGIAEAFF,TGCGCCAGCAGTTCCCGGGGCATCGCTGAAGCTTTCTTT
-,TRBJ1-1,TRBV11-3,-,CASSRGPEAFF,TGTGCCAGCAGCCGAGGGCCTGAAGCTTTCTTT
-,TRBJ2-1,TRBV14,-,CASSQHLGDAFF,TGTGCCAGCAGCCAACATCTGGGAGACGCGTTCTTC
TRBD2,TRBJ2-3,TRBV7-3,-,CASSLSGGAVDTQYF,TGTGCCAGCAGCTTGAGCGGGGGGGCCGTAGATACGCAGTATTTT
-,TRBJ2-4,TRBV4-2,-,CASSQTYGTFTPEIQYF,TGTGCCAGCAGCCAAACATACGGGACATTCACACCTGAAATTCAGTACTTC
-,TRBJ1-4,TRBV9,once,CASSAARATGQNEKLFF,TGTGCCAGCAGCGCGGCCCGGGCGACAGGCCAAAATGAAAAACTGTTTTTT
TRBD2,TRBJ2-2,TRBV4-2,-,CASSEGLAGGRAGELFF,TGTGCCAGCAGCGAGGGACTAGCGGGGGGGAGAGCCGGGGAGCTGTTTTTT